The clone carrying this TCR beta chain occurred once. The data were taken from a study of CD8 T cells in ankylosing spondylitis. TCRdb re-called the 5' RACE reads with MiXCR, one entry per CDR3 protein. The data contain about 160,000 distinct CDR3 sequences, about a sixth of them seen just once; the ten biggest clones take up approximately 8%. The sequenced material came from blood, either unsorted or a sorted T cell fraction (not recorded which). The receptor was derived from a male donor with ankylosing spondylitis or in good health (not recorded which).

CDR3 sequence (DNA): TGTGCCAGCAGTTTCAGGGCATTGGCCCTCTCTGGGGCCAACGTCCTGACTTTC. This translates into CASSFRALALSGANVLTF. The V and J genes are TRBV27 and TRBJ2-6, with TRBD1 as a possible D gene (5 bases). Germline V gene data show CDR1 as MNHEY and CDR2 as SMNVEV (reference sequence). Trimming took 3 bases from V and 0 from J, leaving 15 bases between them. The CDR3 has 18 amino acids.